This T cell receptor beta chain was profiled in a study of blood T cell repertoires in COVID-19. Study-wide background: Sites across the United States, Italy and Spain contributed samples from acute and convalescent COVID-19. PBMCs, B-cell-depleted T cells, or T cells were the source of the cDNA or gDNA that made up the material.

Authors' processing steps: Reference gene primer amplification yielded estimated nucleated cell counts. Sequenced by immunoSEQ multiplex PCR; TCRdb stores in-frame clones only, minus some. Clone size and V and J calls were adopted from that table, with D and trimming inferred from the DNA. The sample records approximately 140,000 clones, about 83% being singletons. The CDR3 is made up of 15 amino acids. The germline V gene encodes CDR1 SGDLS and CDR2 YYNGEE. Between the trimmed V and J ends, which lost 0 bases and 4 bases, there was a span of 10 bases. The sequencing sample was made of peripheral blood. The chain links TRBV9 to TRBJ2-2; D remains ambiguous. This receptor was taken from a human donor in a cohort sampled during active COVID-19. The CDR3: CASSVVGDGTGELFF. In DNA form, the CDR3 reads TGTGCCAGCAGCGTAGTGGGCGATGGCACCGGGGAGCTGTTTTTT. Looking up the rest from reference TRBV9 and TRBJ2-2 gives the full variable domain: DSGVTQTPKHLITATGQRVTLRCSPRSGDLSVYWYQQSLDQGLQFLIQYYNGEERAKGNILERFSAQQFPDLHSELNLSSLELGDSALYFCASSVVGDGTGELFFGEGSRLTVL.